Listed here are 11 T cell receptor beta chains from one sample, sequenced in a study of cytomegalovirus exposure and HLA in healthy donors. Only in-frame clones appear in the TCRdb table, and some are missing; sequencing was by immunoSEQ multiplex PCR. This repertoire shows roughly 250,000 clones, around 85% found once; its top ten account for 0.95% to 1.5%. Sequencing was performed on PBMCs. The source is a woman in her 30s in good health and CMV-seropositive.

The J gene is TRBJ2-1, the V gene TRBV19; TRBD2 agrees at 10 bases. Germline loops: CDR1 LNHDA, CDR2 SQIVND (reference sequence). This CDR3 spans 14 amino acids. V dropped 2 bases and J dropped 10; count of bases not matched to a gene: 5. CDR3 sequence: CASSILAGAGEQFF. Here the CDR3 DNA reads TGTGCCAGTAGTATACTAGCGGGAGCAGGCGAGCAGTTCTTC.

The chain carries TRBV6-5 and TRBJ1-1; D not resolved. The CDR3 loop spans 13 amino acids. Germline CDR1 is MNHEY and CDR2 is SVGAGI. V gave up 2 bases and J gave up 3 bases, with 7 bases separating them. CDR3 sequence: CASSYGRYTEAFF. CDR3 DNA sequence: TGTGCCAGCAGTTACGGGAGATACACTGAAGCTTTCTTT.

The V and J genes are TRBV19 and TRBJ2-1, with TRBD2 matching over 10 bases. CDR1 and CDR2 from the germline V gene are LNHDA and SQIVND (reference sequence). Trimming removed 1 base from V and 5 bases from J; junction bases left unmatched: 5. The CDR3 has 16 amino acids. CDR3 residues: CASSIGLAGGNNEQFF. The CDR3 bases are TGTGCCAGTAGTATAGGGTTAGCGGGAGGTAACAATGAGCAGTTCTTC. Looking up the rest from reference TRBV19 and TRBJ2-1 gives the full variable domain: DGGITQSPKYLFRKEGQNVTLSCEQNLNHDAMYWYRQDPGQGLRLIYYSQIVNDFQKGDIAEGYSVSREKKESFPLTVTSAQKNPTAFYLCASSIGLAGGNNEQFFGPGTRLTVL.

V gene TRBV7-8 combines with J gene TRBJ2-1; a weak D match, TRBD2 (5 bases). Germline lookup yields CDR1 SGHVS and CDR2 FQNEAQ. The V end lost 1 base, the J end lost 5 bases, and 12 bases lay between the germline ends. CDR3 length: 15 residues. The CDR3 bases are TGTGCCAGCAGCTTAGTCGGGAACGCTAACAATGAGCAGTTCTTC. Translated, it gives CASSLVGNANNEQFF.

This rearrangement joins TRBV5-1 to TRBJ2-1; 7 nucleotides line up with TRBD2. This CDR3 contains 14 residues. J gave up 0 bases and V 5 bases, and 2 bases lay outside the gene matches. Germline lookup yields CDR1 SGHRS and CDR2 YFSETQ. CDR3 in DNA: TGCGCCAGCAGTACGGGGGGCTCCTACAATGAGCAGTTCTTC. Protein product: CASSTGGSYNEQFF. Using reference TRBV5-1 and TRBJ2-1 for the parts outside the CDR3, the full variable domain is KAGVTQTPRYLIKTRGQQVTLSCSPISGHRSVSWYQQTPGQGLQFLFEYFSETQRNKGNFPGRFSGRQFSNSRSEMNVSTLELGDSALYLCASSTGGSYNEQFFGPGTRLTVL.

The rearrangement uses TRBV6-5 and TRBJ1-5; no reliable D call. Trimming stripped 4 bases from V and 3 bases from J, with 10 bases between. The CDR3 has 14 amino acids. The germline V gene has CDR1 MNHEY and CDR2 SVGAGI. As DNA, the CDR3 is TGTGCCAGCAGTTTGACGAGCGACAATCAGCCCCAGCATTTT. As protein: CASSLTSDNQPQHF.

This chain links TRBV9 with TRBJ2-7, with 11 positions matching TRBD2. Germline V lookup: CDR1 SGDLS, CDR2 YYNGEE. V dropped 3 bases and J dropped 0; count of bases not matched to a gene: 2. There are 15 residues in the CDR3. The chain's CDR3 is CASSEGLAASYEQYF. The CDR3 DNA is TGTGCCAGCAGCGAGGGACTAGCGGCCTCCTACGAGCAGTACTTC.

V usage is TRBV2 and J usage is TRBJ1-3, with D perhaps matching TRBD1 (5 bases). V lost 11 bases and J 4 bases, leaving 12 bases between the germline ends. This CDR3 has 12 amino acids. CDR1 is SNHLY, CDR2 FYNNEI, per germline. CDR3 region: CAARGTGNTIYF. CDR3 coding DNA: TGTGCCGCCCGCGGGACCGGAAACACCATATATTTT. The variable domain in full, completed from reference TRBV2 and TRBJ1-3, reads EPEVTQTPSHQVTQMGQEVILRCVPISNHLYFYWYRQILGQKVEFLVSFYNNEISEKSEIFDDQFSVERPDGSNFTLKIRSTKLEDSAMYFCAARGTGNTIYFGEGSWLTVV.

J is TRBJ2-1 and V is TRBV6-1; a weak D match, TRBD2 (6 bases). The germline gives CDR1 MNHNS, CDR2 SASEGT. Trimming pared 6 bases from V and 9 bases from J, leaving 21 bases between. The CDR3 is made up of 15 amino acids. The CDR3, as DNA: TGTGCCAGCAGAGAGGAAGGAGGGGATAGTGGTGAGCAGTTCTTC. Translated: CASREEGGDSGEQFF.

The chain links TRBV27 to TRBJ1-2, with 9 positions matching TRBD1. V was pared by 2 bases and J by 8 bases, with 9 bases of the junction left unmatched. CDR3 size: 15 residues. Germline assignment: CDR1 MNHEY and CDR2 SMNVEV (reference sequence). The CDR3 is CASSLGTGSGLGYTF. In DNA, the CDR3 is TGTGCCAGCAGTTTAGGGACAGGGTCAGGATTGGGCTACACCTTC.

The chain uses TRBV2 and TRBJ1-1, with D uncertain. The CDR3 is 13 amino acids. Looked up from germline, CDR1 is SNHLY and CDR2 is FYNNEI. Trimming removed 5 bases from V and 0 bases from J, with 7 bases in between. The CDR3 here is CASSSSVNTEAFF. CDR3 nucleotides: TGTGCCAGCAGTTCCAGCGTGAACACTGAAGCTTTCTTT.